Given below is one T cell receptor (beta chain) in context. Between the trimmed V and J ends, which lost 0 bases and 1 base, there was a span of 10 bases. CDR1 and CDR2 from the germline V gene are SGHRS and YFSETQ. The CDR3 totals 15 residues. The sample originates from a study of glioma-infiltrating T cells after dendritic cell vaccination. Across the whole study: Patients had newly diagnosed or recurrent glioblastoma and received dendritic cell vaccines.

PBMC sampling occurred before vaccination, two weeks after the third dose, and at progression. Using immunoSEQ multiplex PCR, the repertoire was profiled, and TCRdb retains in-frame clones only, with some absent. The sample contains under 100,000 clones, 79% of which appear only once. Sequenced here: blood, sampled before dendritic cell vaccination. The chain links TRBV5-1 to TRBJ1-1; tentative D call: TRBD1 (5 bases). This receptor was taken from a human donor with glioblastoma. The CDR3 DNA is TGCGCCAGCAGCTTGGAGGGGTGGGAGAACACTGAAGCTTTCTTT. Translating it yields CASSLEGWENTEAFF.